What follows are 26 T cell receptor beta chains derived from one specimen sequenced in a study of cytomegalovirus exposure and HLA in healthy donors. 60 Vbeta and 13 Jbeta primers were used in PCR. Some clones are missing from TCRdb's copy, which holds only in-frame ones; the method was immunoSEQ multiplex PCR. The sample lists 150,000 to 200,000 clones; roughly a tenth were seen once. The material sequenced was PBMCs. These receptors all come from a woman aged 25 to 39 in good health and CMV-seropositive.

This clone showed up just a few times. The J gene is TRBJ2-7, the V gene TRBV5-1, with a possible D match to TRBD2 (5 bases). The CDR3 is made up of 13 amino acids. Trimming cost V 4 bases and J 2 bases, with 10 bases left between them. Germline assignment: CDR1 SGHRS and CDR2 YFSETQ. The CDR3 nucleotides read TGCGCCAGCAGCGGGAGACAACCCTACGAGCAGTACTTC. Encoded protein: CASSGRQPYEQYF.

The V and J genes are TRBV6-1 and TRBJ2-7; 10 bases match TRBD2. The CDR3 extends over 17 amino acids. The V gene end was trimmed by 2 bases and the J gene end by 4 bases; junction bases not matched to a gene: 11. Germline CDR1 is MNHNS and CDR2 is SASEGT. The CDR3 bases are TGTGCCAGCAGTGAAAGGGCTAGCGGGAGAATAGGTTACGAGCAGTACTTC. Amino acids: CASSERASGRIGYEQYF.

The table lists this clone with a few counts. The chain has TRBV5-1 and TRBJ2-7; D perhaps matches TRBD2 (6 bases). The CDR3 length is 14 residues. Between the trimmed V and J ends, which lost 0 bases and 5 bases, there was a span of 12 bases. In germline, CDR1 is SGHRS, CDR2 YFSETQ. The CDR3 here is CASSLGRDFDEQYF. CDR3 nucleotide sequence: TGCGCCAGCAGCTTGGGGCGGGATTTCGACGAGCAGTACTTC.

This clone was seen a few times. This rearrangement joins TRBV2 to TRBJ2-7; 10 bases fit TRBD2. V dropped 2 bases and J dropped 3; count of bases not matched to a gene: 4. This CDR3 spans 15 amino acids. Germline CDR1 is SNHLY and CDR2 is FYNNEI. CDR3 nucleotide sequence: TGTGCCAGCAGTGAAAGAGCTAGCGGGAGCTACGAGCAGTACTTC. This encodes CASSERASGSYEQYF.

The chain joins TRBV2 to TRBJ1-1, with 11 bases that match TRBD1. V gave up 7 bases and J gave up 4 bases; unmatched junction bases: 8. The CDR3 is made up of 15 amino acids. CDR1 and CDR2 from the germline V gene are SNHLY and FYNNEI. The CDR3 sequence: CASTRTGGVGTEAFF. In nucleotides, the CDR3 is TGTGCCAGCACCAGGACAGGGGGCGTGGGCACTGAAGCTTTCTTT.

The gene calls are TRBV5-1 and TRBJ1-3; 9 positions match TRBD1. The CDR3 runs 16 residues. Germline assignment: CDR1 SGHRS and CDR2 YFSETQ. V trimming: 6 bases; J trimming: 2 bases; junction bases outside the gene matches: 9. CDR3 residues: CASTQSGTGTGNTIYF. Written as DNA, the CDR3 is TGCGCCAGCACACAGTCCGGGACAGGGACTGGAAACACCATATATTTT.

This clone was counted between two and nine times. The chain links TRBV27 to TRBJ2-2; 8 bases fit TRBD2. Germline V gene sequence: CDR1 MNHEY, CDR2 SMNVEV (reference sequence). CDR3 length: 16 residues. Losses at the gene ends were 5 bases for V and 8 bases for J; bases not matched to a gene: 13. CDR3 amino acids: CASSRSGTQTRGELFF. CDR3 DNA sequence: TGTGCCAGCAGTCGTAGCGGGACCCAGACGAGGGGGGAGCTGTTTTTT.

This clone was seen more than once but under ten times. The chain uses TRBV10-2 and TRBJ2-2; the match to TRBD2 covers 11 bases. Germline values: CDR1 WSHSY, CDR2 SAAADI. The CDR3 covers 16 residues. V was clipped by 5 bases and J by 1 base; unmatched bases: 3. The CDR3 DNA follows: TGCGCCAGCAGTTATCTAGCGGGAGGGAACACCGGGGAGCTGTTTTTT. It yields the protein CASSYLAGGNTGELFF.

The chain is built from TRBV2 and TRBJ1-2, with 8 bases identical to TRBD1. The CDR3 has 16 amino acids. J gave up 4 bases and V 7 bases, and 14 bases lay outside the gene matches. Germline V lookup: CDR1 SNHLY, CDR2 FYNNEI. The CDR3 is CASTAGGGLPLYGYTF. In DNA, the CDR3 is TGTGCCAGCACCGCAGGGGGCGGTTTGCCTCTCTATGGCTACACCTTC.

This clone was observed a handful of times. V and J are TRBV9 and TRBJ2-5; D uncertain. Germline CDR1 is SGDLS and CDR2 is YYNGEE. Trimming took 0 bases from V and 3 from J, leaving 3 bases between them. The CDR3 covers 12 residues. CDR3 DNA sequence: TGTGCCAGCAGCGTAGCTGAAGAGACCCAGTACTTC. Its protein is CASSVAEETQYF.

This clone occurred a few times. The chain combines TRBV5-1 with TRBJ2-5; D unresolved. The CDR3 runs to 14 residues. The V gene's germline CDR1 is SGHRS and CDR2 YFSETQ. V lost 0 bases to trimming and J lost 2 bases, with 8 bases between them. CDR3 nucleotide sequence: TGCGCCAGCAGCTTGGTACGGTTACAAGAGACCCAGTACTTC. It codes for CASSLVRLQETQYF. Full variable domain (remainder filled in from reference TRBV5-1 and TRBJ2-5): KAGVTQTPRYLIKTRGQQVTLSCSPISGHRSVSWYQQTPGQGLQFLFEYFSETQRNKGNFPGRFSGRQFSNSRSEMNVSTLELGDSALYLCASSLVRLQETQYFGPGTRLLVL.

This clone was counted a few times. CDR3 amino acids: CATSGSAGLAGGTVGAKNIQYF. For the CDR3, the DNA is TGTGCCACCAGCGGATCCGCGGGGCTAGCGGGAGGGACCGTAGGAGCCAAAAACATTCAGTACTTC. The V and J genes are TRBV15 and TRBJ2-4, with TRBD2 identical over 12 bases. V was pared by 5 bases and J by 0 bases, with 20 bases of the junction left unmatched. The CDR3 has 22 residues. Germline V gene lookup returns CDR1 LNHNV and CDR2 YYDKDF (reference sequence).

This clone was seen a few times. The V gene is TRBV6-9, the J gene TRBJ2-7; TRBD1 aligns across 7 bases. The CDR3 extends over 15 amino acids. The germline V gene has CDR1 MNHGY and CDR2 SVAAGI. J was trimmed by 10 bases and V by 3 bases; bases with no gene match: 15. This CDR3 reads CASSYPRQGLAKQYF. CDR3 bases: TGTGCCAGCAGTTACCCCCGACAGGGTCTGGCCAAACAGTACTTC.

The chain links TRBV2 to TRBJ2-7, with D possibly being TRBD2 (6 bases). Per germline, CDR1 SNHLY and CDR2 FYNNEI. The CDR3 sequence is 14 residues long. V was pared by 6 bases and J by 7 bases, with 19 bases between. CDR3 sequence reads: CASSSGFDLGEQYF. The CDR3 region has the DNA TGTGCCAGCAGCAGCGGGTTTGACCTGGGGGAGCAGTACTTC. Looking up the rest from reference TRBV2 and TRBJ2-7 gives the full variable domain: EPEVTQTPSHQVTQMGQEVILRCVPISNHLYFYWYRQILGQKVEFLVSFYNNEISEKSEIFDDQFSVERPDGSNFTLKIRSTKLEDSAMYFCASSSGFDLGEQYFGPGTRLTVT.

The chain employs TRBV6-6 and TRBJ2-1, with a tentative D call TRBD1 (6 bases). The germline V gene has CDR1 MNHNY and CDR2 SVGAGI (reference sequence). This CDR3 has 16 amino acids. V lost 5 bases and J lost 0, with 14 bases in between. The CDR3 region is CASSRRDTNSYNEQFF. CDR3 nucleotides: TGTGCCAGCAGTCGACGGGACACAAACTCCTACAATGAGCAGTTCTTC.

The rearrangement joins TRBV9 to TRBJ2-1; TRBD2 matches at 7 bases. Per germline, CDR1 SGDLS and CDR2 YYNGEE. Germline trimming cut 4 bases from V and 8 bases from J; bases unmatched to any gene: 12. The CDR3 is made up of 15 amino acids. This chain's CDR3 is CASSPRTSVGDEQFF. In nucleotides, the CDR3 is TGTGCCAGCAGCCCCCGGACTAGTGTAGGCGATGAGCAGTTCTTC. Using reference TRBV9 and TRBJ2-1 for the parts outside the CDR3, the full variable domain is DSGVTQTPKHLITATGQRVTLRCSPRSGDLSVYWYQQSLDQGLQFLIQYYNGEERAKGNILERFSAQQFPDLHSELNLSSLELGDSALYFCASSPRTSVGDEQFFGPGTRLTVL.

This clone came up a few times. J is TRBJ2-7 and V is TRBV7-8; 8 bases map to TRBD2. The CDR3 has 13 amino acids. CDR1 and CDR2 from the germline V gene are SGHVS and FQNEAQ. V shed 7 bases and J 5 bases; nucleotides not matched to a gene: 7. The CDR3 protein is CASTEGLADEQYF. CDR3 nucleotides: TGTGCCAGCACCGAAGGACTAGCCGACGAGCAGTACTTC.

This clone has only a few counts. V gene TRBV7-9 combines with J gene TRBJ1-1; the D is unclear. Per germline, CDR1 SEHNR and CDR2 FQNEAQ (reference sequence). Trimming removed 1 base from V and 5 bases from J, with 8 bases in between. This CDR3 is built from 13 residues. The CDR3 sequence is CASSLEAVTEAFF. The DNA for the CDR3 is TGTGCCAGCAGCTTAGAGGCGGTGACTGAAGCTTTCTTT. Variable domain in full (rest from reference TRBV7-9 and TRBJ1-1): DTGVSQNPRHKITKRGQNVTFRCDPISEHNRLYWYRQTLGQGPEFLTYFQNEAQLEKSRLLSDRFSAERPKGSFSTLEIQRTEQGDSAMYLCASSLEAVTEAFFGQGTRLTVV.

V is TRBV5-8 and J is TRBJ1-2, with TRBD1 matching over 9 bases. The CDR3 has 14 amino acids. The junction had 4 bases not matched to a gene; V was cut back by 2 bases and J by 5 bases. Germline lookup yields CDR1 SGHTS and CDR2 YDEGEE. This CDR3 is CASSFSGTGYGYTF. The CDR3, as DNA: TGTGCCAGCAGCTTCTCCGGGACAGGGTATGGCTACACCTTC.

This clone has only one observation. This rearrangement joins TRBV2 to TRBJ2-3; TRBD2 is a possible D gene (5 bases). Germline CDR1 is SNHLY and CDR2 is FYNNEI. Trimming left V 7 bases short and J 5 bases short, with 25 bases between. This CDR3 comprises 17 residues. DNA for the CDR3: TGTGCCAGCATTCCCCTCCGCGGAACTAGAGGGATAGATACGCAGTATTTT. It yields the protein CASIPLRGTRGIDTQYF.

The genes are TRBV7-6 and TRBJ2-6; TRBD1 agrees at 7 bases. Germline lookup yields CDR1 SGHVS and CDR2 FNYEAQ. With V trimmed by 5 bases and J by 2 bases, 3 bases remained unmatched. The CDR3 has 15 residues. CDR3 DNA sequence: TGTGCCAGCAGCCAGGGGGTCGCTGGGGCCAACGTCCTGACTTTC. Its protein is CASSQGVAGANVLTF.

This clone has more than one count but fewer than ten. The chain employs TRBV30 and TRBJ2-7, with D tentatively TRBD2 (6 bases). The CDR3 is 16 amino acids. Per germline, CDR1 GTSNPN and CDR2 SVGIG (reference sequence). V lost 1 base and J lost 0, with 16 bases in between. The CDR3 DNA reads TGTGCCTGGAGTGCCCCTTATAGCGGCCCCTCCTACGAGCAGTACTTC. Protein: CAWSAPYSGPSYEQYF.

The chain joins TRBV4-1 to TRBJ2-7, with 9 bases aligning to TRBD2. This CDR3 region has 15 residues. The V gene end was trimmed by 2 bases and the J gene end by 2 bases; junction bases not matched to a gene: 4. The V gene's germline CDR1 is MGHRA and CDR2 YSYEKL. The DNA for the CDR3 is TGCGCCAGCAGCCAACCGACTAGCGGCCCCTACGAGCAGTACTTC. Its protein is CASSQPTSGPYEQYF.

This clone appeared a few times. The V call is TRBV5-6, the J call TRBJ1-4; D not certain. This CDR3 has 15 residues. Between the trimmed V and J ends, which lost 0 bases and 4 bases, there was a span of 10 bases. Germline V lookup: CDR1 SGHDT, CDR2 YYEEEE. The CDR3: CASSLDGRSNEKLFF. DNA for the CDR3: TGTGCCAGCAGCTTGGATGGCAGAAGTAATGAAAAACTGTTTTTT.

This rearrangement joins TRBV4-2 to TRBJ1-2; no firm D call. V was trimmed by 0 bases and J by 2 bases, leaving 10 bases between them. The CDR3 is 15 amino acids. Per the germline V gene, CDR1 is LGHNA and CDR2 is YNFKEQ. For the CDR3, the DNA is TGTGCCAGCAGCCAAGATAGCCGGTCAAACTATGGCTACACCTTC. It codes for CASSQDSRSNYGYTF.

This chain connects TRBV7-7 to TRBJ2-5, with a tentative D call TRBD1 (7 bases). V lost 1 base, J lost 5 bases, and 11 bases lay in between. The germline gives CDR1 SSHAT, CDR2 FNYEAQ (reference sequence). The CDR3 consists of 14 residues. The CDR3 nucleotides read TGTGCCAGCAGCTTAGGCGCAGGGGGGGAGACCCAGTACTTC. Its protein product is CASSLGAGGETQYF.